This TCR beta chain was recorded in a study of preoperative IRX-2 immunotherapy in early breast cancer. Measured with immunoSEQ multiplex PCR; TCRdb has only the in-frame clones, and not every one. The sample yields over 25,000 clones, about three quarters seen once. The CDR3 is made up of 14 amino acids. Trimming removed 3 bases at V and 4 bases at J, with 12 bases between. Germline V CDR1 and CDR2: SGHDN, FVKESK. Indicated treatment: preoperative locoregional IRX-2 cytokine immunotherapy. This phase Ib study tested locoregional IRX-2 cytokine immunotherapy given before surgery. The source was lymph node tissue, collected after IRX-2 immunotherapy. This clonotype was sampled from a human donor with breast cancer. The V and J genes are TRBV14 and TRBJ1-2, with D uncertain. The CDR3 loop reads CASSHRTAIYGYTF. CDR3 in DNA: TGTGCCAGCAGCCACCGAACAGCCATCTATGGCTACACCTTC.